The present entry profiles one T cell receptor beta chain with its context. What it binds is not known. Building the TCR beta libraries relied on iRepertoire HTBI primers, and CDR3 regions underwent Arm-PCR. TCRdb called the multiplex PCR reads again in MiXCR, with one record for every CDR3 protein. The sample lists 250,000 to 400,000 distinct CDR3 sequences, 15% to 20% occurring once. The data belong to a study of regulatory T cells in long-lasting Graves disease. Across the study: Duration of antithyroid drug therapy among newly diagnosed Graves' patients was under 3 months. Regarding the study as a whole: Patients with persistent disease showed a bias toward TRBV28, TRBJ1-2 and TRBJ2-5. Patients whose Graves' disease persisted exhibited lower TCR diversity than those newly diagnosed.

The V gene lost 5 bases and the J gene lost 0 bases, with 14 bases spanning the gap. The CDR3 spans 15 residues. Per germline, CDR1 MGHRA and CDR2 YSYEKL. This sample's time point: newly diagnosed GD, antithyroid drugs for less than 3 months. TCR sequences were obtained from RNA taken from PBMCs. This clonotype was obtained from a female donor with Graves disease. This specimen was peripheral blood mononuclear cells (PBMCs), taken at new diagnosis, from a patient treated with antithyroid drugs. The rearrangement joins TRBV4-1 to TRBJ2-7; perhaps TRBD1 as D (6 bases). CDR3 DNA sequence: TGCGCCAGCAGCGCCCGACAGGTTATCTCCTACGAGCAGTACTTC. It is translated as CASSARQVISYEQYF.